Below, 18 T cell receptor beta chains from the same sample are listed, as sequenced in a study of CD8 T cells in Susac syndrome. RNA was extracted with the RNeasy kit, and a quantity of about 0.5 to 1 ug was reverse transcribed using random hexamers. MiXCR, run by TCRdb on the immunoSEQ multiplex PCR reads, gives a single entry per CDR3 protein. The sample yields 150,000 to 190,000 distinct CDR3 sequences, nearly 97% seen once. Sequencing was done on a sample of CD8+ T cells from PBMCs. These receptors all stem from a human donor with multiple sclerosis.

The rearrangement uses TRBV9 and TRBJ2-1, with D hard to call. From germline, CDR1 is SGDLS and CDR2 YYNGEE. V was clipped by 0 bases and J by 8 bases, with 6 bases between them. The CDR3 consists of 12 residues. The CDR3 is CASSVDFDEQFF. The CDR3 nucleotides are TGTGCCAGCAGCGTAGATTTCGATGAGCAGTTCTTC.

The chain recombines TRBV27 with TRBJ1-4; D might be TRBD1 (5 bases). Germline V gives CDR1 MNHEY, CDR2 SMNVEV (reference sequence). With 6 bases removed from V and 10 bases from J, the gap between germline ends came to 18 bases. This CDR3 has 14 amino acids. CDR3 loop: CASRYTGGWGKLFF. In nucleotides, the CDR3 is TGTGCCAGCAGATACACTGGGGGTTGGGGAAAACTGTTTTTT.

CDR3 protein: CASRRTGSSPLHF. The CDR3, as DNA: TGTGCCAGCAGACGAACAGGCAGTTCACCCCTCCACTTT. This sequence joins TRBV12-3 or TRBV12-4 and TRBJ1-6; D possibly corresponds to TRBD1 (5 bases). The CDR3 is made up of 13 amino acids. The V end lost 6 bases, the J end lost 9 bases, and 12 bases lay between the germline ends.

CDR3 residues: CAWSGGGLLQIQPQHF. CDR3 bases: TGTGCCTGGAGCGGCGGGGGCCTCCTGCAGATCCAGCCCCAGCATTTT. The gene calls are TRBV30 and TRBJ1-5; tentatively, D is TRBD1 (6 bases). Germline V lookup: CDR1 GTSNPN, CDR2 SVGIG (reference sequence). The CDR3 has 16 amino acids. V dropped 3 bases and J dropped 7 bases, with 22 bases sitting between them.

This chain joins TRBV13 and TRBJ2-1, with no clear D. The CDR3 is 14 residues long. V was pared by 4 bases and J by 0 bases, with 7 bases between. The germline V gene has CDR1 PRHDT and CDR2 FYEKMQ (reference sequence). The CDR3 DNA reads as TGTGCCAGCAGCTCCCGTCACTCCTACAATGAGCAGTTCTTC. It translates to CASSSRHSYNEQFF.

J is TRBJ2-7 and V is TRBV20-1; no clear D gene. Germline lookup yields CDR1 DFQATT and CDR2 SNEGSKA (reference sequence). Trimming removed 6 bases at V and 2 bases at J, with 14 bases between. CDR3 size: 13 residues. In DNA form, the CDR3 reads TGCAGTGCCGGAGTGGCGGCAACCTACGAGCAGTACTTC. This encodes CSAGVAATYEQYF.

The chain has TRBV27 and TRBJ1-6; D is unresolved. Germline V gene lookup returns CDR1 MNHEY and CDR2 SMNVEV (reference sequence). This CDR3 contains 12 residues. V lost 0 bases and J 9 bases, leaving 3 bases between the germline ends. CDR3: CASSLSASPLHF. The CDR3 region has the DNA TGTGCCAGCAGTTTATCGGCTTCACCCCTCCACTTT.

The rearrangement links TRBV2 to TRBJ2-1, with TRBD2 matching over 13 bases. The J segment lost 5 bases and the V segment lost 0 bases, leaving 10 bases of the junction unmatched. Per the germline V gene, CDR1 is SNHLY and CDR2 is FYNNEI. The CDR3 loop spans 19 amino acids. The CDR3 coding sequence is TGTGCCAGCAGTGAAGCAGCACTAGCGGGGGGGGGCTCAGACAATGAGCAGTTCTTC. Encoded protein: CASSEAALAGGGSDNEQFF.

The genes are TRBV6-6 and TRBJ2-7, with TRBD1 matching over 8 bases. The germline V gene has CDR1 MNHNY and CDR2 SVGAGI (reference sequence). This CDR3 region has 11 residues. With 11 bases clipped from V and 6 bases from J, the junction kept 6 bases outside the gene matches. The CDR3 here is CAVSTGGEQYV. The CDR3 DNA reads TGTGCCGTAAGTACAGGGGGCGAGCAGTACGTC.

The chain recombines TRBV13 with TRBJ2-5; D is tentatively TRBD1 or TRBD2 (6 bases each). CDR3 length: 16 amino acids. V lost 5 bases to trimming and J lost 1 base, with 17 bases between them. Germline-derived CDR1 and CDR2 are PRHDT and FYEKMQ (reference sequence). CDR3 residues: CASSQLEGGSQETQYF. CDR3 in DNA: TGTGCCAGCAGCCAACTAGAAGGGGGGTCCCAAGAGACCCAGTACTTC.

V gene TRBV12-3 or TRBV12-4 combines with J gene TRBJ2-1; no definite D call. The CDR3 length is 13 residues. The germline V and J ends were trimmed by 7 bases and 3 bases, with 10 bases remaining between them. In DNA, the CDR3 is TGTGCCAGCACCCCGACGAACTACAATGAGCAGTTCTTC. Amino acids: CASTPTNYNEQFF.

The V gene is TRBV30, the J gene TRBJ1-1; D uncertain. Trimming removed 5 bases from V and 0 bases from J, with 7 bases in between. CDR1 GTSNPN and CDR2 SVGIG come from the germline V gene (reference sequence). The CDR3 totals 12 residues. In DNA form, the CDR3 reads TGTGCCTGGGTCCAGCTGAACACTGAAGCTTTCTTT. Protein: CAWVQLNTEAFF.

The J gene is TRBJ2-3, the V gene TRBV5-1; D is perhaps TRBD2 (6 bases). Trimming stripped 7 bases from V and 0 bases from J, with 15 bases between. CDR1 is SGHRS and CDR2 is YFSETQ in the germline V gene. The CDR3 totals 15 residues. The CDR3 region is CASVSAGSSTDTQYF. CDR3 sequence (DNA): TGCGCCAGCGTCTCGGCGGGGTCTAGCACAGATACGCAGTATTTT. The variable domain in full, with the rest retrieved from reference TRBV5-1 and TRBJ2-3, is KAGVTQTPRYLIKTRGQQVTLSCSPISGHRSVSWYQQTPGQGLQFLFEYFSETQRNKGNFPGRFSGRQFSNSRSEMNVSTLELGDSALYLCASVSAGSSTDTQYFGPGTRLTVL.

The rearrangement uses TRBV27 and TRBJ2-3; D is uncertain. The CDR3 loop spans 13 amino acids. Germline loops: CDR1 MNHEY, CDR2 SMNVEV (reference sequence). Trimming stripped 3 bases from V and 2 bases from J, with 6 bases between. CDR3 protein: CASSFDSTDTQYF. The CDR3 DNA reads TGTGCCAGCAGTTTCGACTCCACAGATACGCAGTATTTT.

The rearrangement links TRBV27 to TRBJ1-2; no definite D call. The germline V and J ends were trimmed by 1 base and 4 bases, with 10 bases remaining between them. This CDR3 is built from 14 residues. Germline V lookup: CDR1 MNHEY, CDR2 SMNVEV (reference sequence). For the CDR3, the DNA is TGTGCCAGCAGTTTATACTTGGGTGGCTATGGCTACACCTTC. Amino acid sequence: CASSLYLGGYGYTF.

The V gene is TRBV15, the J gene TRBJ1-6, with 7 bases fitting TRBD1. The CDR3 totals 17 residues. With 0 bases clipped from V and 2 bases from J, the junction kept 4 bases outside the gene matches. Germline loops: CDR1 LNHNV, CDR2 YYDKDF (reference sequence). As DNA, the CDR3 is TGTGCCACCAGCAGAGATTATGGGACAGCCTATAATTCACCCCTCCACTTT. It codes for CATSRDYGTAYNSPLHF.

This rearrangement joins TRBV29-1 to TRBJ2-7, with D maybe TRBD2 (6 bases). The CDR3 consists of 14 residues. Germline V gene lookup returns CDR1 SQVTM and CDR2 ANQGSEA. V lost 5 bases, J lost 3 bases, and 17 bases lay in between. CDR3: CSVRGRGGGYEQYF. The DNA for the CDR3 is TGCAGCGTTAGGGGCCGGGGAGGTGGCTACGAGCAGTACTTC.

CDR3 coding DNA: TGTGCCAGCAGCCAAGAGTCGGGGGCGGGGAGCAATGAGCAGTTCTTC. This codes for CASSQESGAGSNEQFF. This sequence joins TRBV4-2 and TRBJ2-1; D assignment may be TRBD1 or TRBD2 (6 bases each). Germline CDR1 reads LGHNA; CDR2 reads YNFKEQ. With 0 bases removed from V and 6 bases from J, the gap between germline ends came to 15 bases. The length of the CDR3 is 16 residues.